Reported below is one T cell receptor beta chain. Antigen specificity is unknown. Only in-frame clones appear in the TCRdb table, and some are missing; sequencing was by immunoSEQ multiplex PCR. The sample yields about 69,000 clones, about 84% seen once. CDR1 is SQVTM and CDR2 is ANQGSEA in the germline V gene. Trimming took off 1 base at V and 3 bases at J, with 9 bases between the two ends. There are 13 residues in the CDR3. The sample originates from a study of OX40 agonist ivuxolimab in advanced cancers. Broader study findings: Some patients without response likewise showed low normalized clonal expansion. CD4+ and CD8+ blood T cells expanded clonally by week 6 at 0.1 to 3.0 mg/kg.

The specimen comprised CD4+ or CD8+ T cells sorted from blood, sampled in a trial of the OX40 agonist ivuxolimab. The source is an adult with an advanced solid tumor such as melanoma, head and neck, liver or kidney cancer. The chain combines TRBV29-1 with TRBJ2-5; no firm D call. This chain's CDR3 is CSVEVGIEETQYF. DNA of the CDR3: TGCAGCGTTGAAGTGGGGATTGAAGAGACCCAGTACTTC.